This TCR beta chain was identified during a study of T cells in Graves' hyperthyroidism and ophthalmopathy. Findings and limits, study-wide: Stable hyperthyroidism was separated from ophthalmopathy by a model based on 13 V-J features.

Each diagnosis was grounded in clinical symptoms, serum thyroxine and TRAb, thyroid ultrasound, and orbital computed tomography. This clonotype was counted a few times. Its antigen is unknown. The V gene's germline CDR1 is LGHNA and CDR2 YSLEER. Trimming left V 0 bases short and J 13 bases short, with 18 bases between. The CDR3 spans 14 residues. Amplification targeted TCR beta CDR3 regions from RNA transcripts. The TCR CDR3 was amplified in a first-round RT-PCR using the HTBI primer set. MiXCR, run by TCRdb on the multiplex PCR reads, gives a single entry per CDR3 protein. The sample lists roughly 290,000 distinct CDR3 sequences; about 15% were seen once.

The TCR originated in a woman in her sixties with Graves' ophthalmopathy. This chain uses TRBV4-3 with TRBJ1-2, with D unclear. Sequencing input: blood. The CDR3: CASSQDSGLGVVTF. CDR3 nucleotide sequence: TGCGCCAGCAGCCAAGATTCGGGGTTAGGTGTCGTCACCTTC.